This T cell receptor beta chain originates from a study of blood T cell repertoires in COVID-19. Assay used: immunoSEQ multiplex PCR; TCRdb lists only in-frame clones, some missing. Here the sample spans 150,000 to 200,000 clones, around 84% being singletons. Per the germline V gene, CDR1 is MDHEN and CDR2 is SYDVKM. Trimming cost V 5 bases and J 3 bases, with 13 bases left between them. The CDR3 totals 15 residues. The sequenced sample consisted of peripheral blood. The sequence derives from a man aged 50 to 59 with active or convalescent COVID-19. V usage is TRBV28 and J usage is TRBJ1-4; D unclear. For the CDR3, the DNA is TGTGCCAGCAGTCCCGGAGCAGTCTCTAATGAAAAACTGTTTTTT. Its translation: CASSPGAVSNEKLFF.